This TCR beta chain was sequenced for a study of CD8 T cells in Susac syndrome. Random-hexamer reverse transcription was applied to about 0.45 to 1 ug RNA. Amplification of the TCR beta CDR3 was carried out by immunoSEQ multiplex PCR, which spanned a total of 54 Vbeta and 13 Jbeta segments. In TCRdb, the immunoSEQ multiplex PCR reads were re-called with MiXCR into one record per CDR3 protein. Here the sample spans 150,000 to 200,000 distinct CDR3 sequences, 85% to 95% being singletons. V was trimmed by 6 bases and J by 0 bases, leaving 12 bases between them. Germline CDR1 SEHNR, CDR2 FQNEAQ (reference sequence). CDR3 length: 14 amino acids.

Source material: CD4+ T cells from PBMCs. The origin of this receptor is a human donor in good health. The chain links TRBV7-9 to TRBJ2-7, with D maybe TRBD1 (6 bases). The CDR3: CASSRDTSSYEQYF. DNA for the CDR3: TGTGCCAGCAGTCGGGACACTAGCTCCTACGAGCAGTACTTC.